One and the same sample provided the 26 T cell receptor beta chains below, sequenced in a study of cytomegalovirus exposure and HLA in healthy donors. The PCR employed 60 Vbeta primers together with 13 Jbeta primers. Measured with immunoSEQ multiplex PCR; TCRdb has only the in-frame clones, and not every one. The sample carries about 180,000 clones, about 81% recorded once. Material: PBMCs. Receptor source: a man between 40 and 49 years old in good health and CMV-seronegative.

The chain couples TRBV10-3 to TRBJ2-3, with 13 bases aligning to TRBD2. Germline-derived CDR1 and CDR2 are ENHRY and SYGVKD. The CDR3 length is 15 residues. The J segment lost 6 bases and the V segment lost 7 bases, leaving 7 bases of the junction unmatched. The CDR3 region has the DNA TGTGCCATCAAACCGGGACTAGCGGGATCCGATACGCAGTATTTT. Amino acid sequence: CAIKPGLAGSDTQYF.

This rearrangement joins TRBV28 to TRBJ2-5; 7 bases are shared with TRBD1. Germline lookup yields CDR1 MDHEN and CDR2 SYDVKM. After removal of 5 bases from V and 4 bases from J, the junction contained 13 bases not matched to a gene. This CDR3 is built from 16 residues. The CDR3: CASSDPRGKVRETQYF. In DNA, the CDR3 is TGTGCCAGCAGTGACCCCAGGGGGAAGGTACGAGAGACCCAGTACTTC.

The chain uses TRBV2 and TRBJ2-1, with TRBD1 identical over 8 bases. Germline V gene lookup returns CDR1 SNHLY and CDR2 FYNNEI. V lost 6 bases and J lost 1; bases outside the gene matches: 2. CDR3 size: 14 residues. In DNA form, the CDR3 reads TGTGCCAGCAGGCGGACAGGGTCCTACAATGAGCAGTTCTTC. Its translation is CASRRTGSYNEQFF.

The chain links TRBV5-5 to TRBJ2-5; 13 bases align to TRBD2. This CDR3 spans 18 amino acids. Germline loops: CDR1 SGHKS, CDR2 YYEKEE (reference sequence). The V and J ends lost 0 bases and 0 bases, in that order; junction bases with no gene match: 5. The CDR3 spells CASSLVPGLAGYQETQYF. The CDR3, as DNA: TGTGCCAGCAGCTTGGTCCCGGGACTAGCGGGGTACCAAGAGACCCAGTACTTC. The whole variable domain, remainder taken from reference TRBV5-5 and TRBJ2-5, is DAGVTQSPTHLIKTRGQQVTLRCSPISGHKSVSWYQQVLGQGPQFIFQYYEKEERGRGNFPDRFSARQFPNYSSELNVNALLLGDSALYLCASSLVPGLAGYQETQYFGPGTRLLVL.

Of note for this clone: The junction departs from the called germline gene at one end, perhaps through a read error. The chain is built from TRBV7-7 and TRBJ2-1; perhaps TRBD2 as D (5 bases). The CDR3 is 13 amino acids. Germline CDR1 SSHAT, CDR2 FNYEAQ (reference sequence). CDR3 protein: CASSLRREYEQFF. In DNA form, the CDR3 reads TGTGCTAGCAGCTTACGTCGGGAATATGAGCAGTTCTTC.

This sequence joins TRBV19 and TRBJ2-4; 9 bases are shared with TRBD1. Germline V CDR1 and CDR2: LNHDA, SQIVND (reference sequence). The CDR3 extends over 16 amino acids. The V and J ends lost 5 bases and 1 base, in that order; junction bases with no gene match: 6. The CDR3 loop is CASSPGTGSAKNIQYF. The CDR3 coding sequence is TGTGCCAGTAGTCCGGGGACAGGGTCGGCCAAAAACATTCAGTACTTC.

This chain uses TRBV28 with TRBJ1-1; D ambiguous. The V gene's germline CDR1 is MDHEN and CDR2 SYDVKM. Trimming removed 1 base from V and 8 bases from J, with 14 bases in between. The CDR3 extends over 14 amino acids. The CDR3 nucleotides are TGTGCCAGCAGTTTATTGGCAATCCCCCCCGAAGCTTTCTTT. Translation gives CASSLLAIPPEAFF.

With regard to this clone: The germline gene is not matched at one end of the junction; a read error may be the cause. The rearrangement uses TRBV27 and TRBJ2-3; D is possibly TRBD1 (5 bases). The germline gives CDR1 MNHEY, CDR2 SMNVEV (reference sequence). The CDR3 runs 15 residues. CDR3 protein: CASSFRDKSTGTQYF. The CDR3 DNA reads as TGTGCCAGCAGTTTCCGTGACAAGAGCACAGGTACGCAGTATTTT.

The chain combines TRBV6-6 with TRBJ1-4, with TRBD1 as a possible D gene (5 bases). The CDR3 is 16 residues long. The germline V gene encodes CDR1 MNHNY and CDR2 SVGAGI (reference sequence). V was shortened by 4 bases and J by 0 bases, with 12 bases between the two germline ends. The CDR3 reads CASSSPSGSTNEKLFF. CDR3 sequence (DNA): TGTGCCAGCAGTTCACCTTCAGGGTCAACTAATGAAAAACTGTTTTTT.

This rearrangement joins TRBV4-1 to TRBJ2-3, with TRBD2 matching over 9 bases. CDR1 MGHRA and CDR2 YSYEKL come from the germline V gene. V gave up 4 bases and J gave up 4 bases; unmatched junction bases: 6. This CDR3 is built from 15 residues. CDR3 loop: CASSRVAGAADTQYF. DNA of the CDR3: TGCGCCAGCAGCCGAGTAGCGGGGGCCGCAGATACGCAGTATTTT.

The rearrangement uses TRBV9 and TRBJ2-7; maybe TRBD2 (6 bases). CDR3 length: 14 amino acids. In germline, CDR1 is SGDLS, CDR2 YYNGEE. Trimming left V 3 bases short and J 5 bases short, with 15 bases between. The CDR3 nucleotides are TGTGCCAGCAGCGGCGGGACCCCAGGGCACGAGCAGTACTTC. Residues: CASSGGTPGHEQYF. Full variable domain (rest looked up from reference TRBV9 and TRBJ2-7): DSGVTQTPKHLITATGQRVTLRCSPRSGDLSVYWYQQSLDQGLQFLIQYYNGEERAKGNILERFSAQQFPDLHSELNLSSLELGDSALYFCASSGGTPGHEQYFGPGTRLTVT.

This sequence joins TRBV30 and TRBJ1-1, with 9 bases aligning to TRBD1. The V segment lost 1 base and the J segment 8 bases; nucleotides outside the gene matches: 2. Germline loops: CDR1 GTSNPN, CDR2 SVGIG (reference sequence). The CDR3 sequence is 12 residues long. Here the CDR3 DNA reads TGTGCCTGGAGTGATACAGGGGGCGAAGCTTTCTTT. Amino acids: CAWSDTGGEAFF.

This clone was detected once. The J gene is TRBJ2-7, the V gene TRBV5-1; no firm D call. This CDR3 has 15 amino acids. CDR1 and CDR2 (germline): SGHRS, YFSETQ. The V end was cut by 0 bases, the J end by 2 bases, with 12 bases between. The CDR3 DNA sequence: TGCGCCAGCAGCTTGGCCGAGGTTAATGCCTACGAGCAGTACTTC. Encoded protein: CASSLAEVNAYEQYF.

This clone showed up just once. The chain carries TRBV16 and TRBJ2-1; 10 bases match TRBD1. Germline CDR1 reads KGHSY; CDR2 reads FQNENV. Trimming took 4 bases from V and 1 from J; bases not matched to a gene: 4. The CDR3 totals 16 residues. CDR3 region: CASSPDRGRSYNEQFF. DNA of the CDR3: TGTGCCAGCAGCCCAGACAGGGGGCGATCCTACAATGAGCAGTTCTTC.

The chain carries TRBV4-1 and TRBJ2-1; TRBD2 agrees at 9 bases. Germline loops: CDR1 MGHRA, CDR2 YSYEKL. Unmatched junction bases numbered 16, after V lost 0 bases and J lost 10 bases. The CDR3 consists of 18 residues. CDR3 in amino acids: CASSQEGGSSGTYREQFF. The CDR3 DNA reads TGCGCCAGCAGCCAAGAAGGGGGATCTAGCGGGACTTATCGGGAGCAGTTCTTC.

As for this clone: Compared with germline, one end of the junction differs, possibly owing to a read error. The rearrangement joins TRBV2 to TRBJ1-3, with D uncertain. The CDR3 consists of 12 residues. CDR1 and CDR2 (germline): SNHLY, FYNNEI. The CDR3 sequence is CASSIPPAPGNF. CDR3 sequence (DNA): TGTGCCAGCAGTATTCCCCCGGCTCCCGGGAATTTT. Supplemented by reference TRBV2 and TRBJ1-3, the full variable domain reads EPEVTQTPSHQVTQMGQEVILRCVPISNHLYFYWYRQILGQKVEFLVSFYNNEISEKSEIFDDQFSVERPDGSNFTLKIRSTKLEDSAMYFCASSIPPAPGNFGEGSWLTVV.

The chain recombines TRBV29-1 with TRBJ1-2, with TRBD1 matching 10 bases. J was trimmed by 3 bases and V by 6 bases; bases with no gene match: 7. The CDR3 is 14 residues long. Germline values: CDR1 SQVTM, CDR2 ANQGSEA. The CDR3 loop is CSVEGQGFDYGYTF. In nucleotides, the CDR3 is TGCAGCGTGGAGGGACAGGGGTTCGACTATGGCTACACCTTC.

V usage is TRBV7-9 and J usage is TRBJ1-4, with TRBD1 as a possible D gene (6 bases). This CDR3 region has 15 residues. Germline V gene lookup returns CDR1 SEHNR and CDR2 FQNEAQ (reference sequence). The germline V and J ends were trimmed by 5 bases and 5 bases, with 15 bases remaining between them. The CDR3: CASSLTDRPNEKLFF. CDR3 nucleotide sequence: TGTGCCAGCAGCCTAACGGACAGACCCAATGAAAAACTGTTTTTT.

The J gene is TRBJ2-7, the V gene TRBV6-1, with D perhaps TRBD2 (5 bases). Deletions cut 3 bases from V and 2 bases from J, with 17 bases between. The CDR3 is 16 residues long. CDR1 is MNHNS and CDR2 is SASEGT in the germline V gene. CDR3 sequence: CASSDRVSGATYEQYF. The DNA for the CDR3 is TGTGCCAGCAGTGACCGGGTCAGCGGAGCGACCTACGAGCAGTACTTC.

The V gene is TRBV19, the J gene TRBJ1-2; TRBD1 matches 9 bases. After removal of 10 bases from V and 8 bases from J, the junction contained 14 bases not matched to a gene. CDR1 and CDR2 (germline): LNHDA, SQIVND (reference sequence). There are 14 residues in the CDR3. CDR3 nucleotide sequence: TGTGCCACCTCTCAGGACAGGGGACAACGAGGCTACACCTTC. It encodes CATSQDRGQRGYTF.

The chain combines TRBV6-1 with TRBJ1-1; D not certain. This CDR3 spans 16 amino acids. The germline V gene encodes CDR1 MNHNS and CDR2 SASEGT. Trimming pared 2 bases from V and 4 bases from J, leaving 17 bases between. CDR3 DNA: TGTGCCAGCAGTGAACTCGTTATCGGGATAGGCACTGAAGCTTTCTTT. Encoded protein: CASSELVIGIGTEAFF.

The chain uses TRBV28 and TRBJ2-3, with D perhaps TRBD1 (7 bases). V was pared by 6 bases and J by 1 base, with 29 bases between. CDR1 MDHEN and CDR2 SYDVKM come from the germline V gene. This CDR3 contains 20 residues. The CDR3 DNA sequence: TGTGCCAGCAGCACTAGTCGGGGGCAGGGGGACACCCATCGCACAGATACGCAGTATTTT. This encodes CASSTSRGQGDTHRTDTQYF.

The chain uses TRBV11-1 and TRBJ2-7, with no clear D. The CDR3 totals 12 residues. Germline loops: CDR1 SGHAT, CDR2 FQDESV (reference sequence). The V gene lost 0 bases and the J gene lost 2 bases, with 2 bases spanning the gap. CDR3 nucleotides: TGTGCCAGCAGCTTAGCCGCCTACGAGCAGTACTTC. Translating it yields CASSLAAYEQYF.

The rearrangement joins TRBV5-5 to TRBJ1-5; maybe TRBD1 (5 bases). Trimming removed 1 base from V and 3 bases from J, with 11 bases in between. This CDR3 is 15 amino acids long. Germline CDR1 and CDR2: SGHKS and YYEKEE (reference sequence). As DNA, the CDR3 is TGTGCCAGCAGCTTGCCCGGGGGTGTCAATCAGCCCCAGCATTTT. Its protein is CASSLPGGVNQPQHF. The complete variable domain, with remaining parts taken from reference TRBV5-5 and TRBJ1-5, reads DAGVTQSPTHLIKTRGQQVTLRCSPISGHKSVSWYQQVLGQGPQFIFQYYEKEERGRGNFPDRFSARQFPNYSSELNVNALLLGDSALYLCASSLPGGVNQPQHFGDGTRLSIL.

This clone was recorded once. The same CDR3 is also encoded by other DNA sequences in this sample. This chain links TRBV6-1 with TRBJ1-2; TRBD1 matches at 8 bases. This CDR3 has 14 residues. In germline, CDR1 is MNHNS, CDR2 SASEGT. V lost 3 bases to trimming and J lost 2 bases; unmatched junction nucleotides: 2. CDR3 loop: CASSEAGGNYGYTF. The DNA for the CDR3 is TGTGCCAGCAGTGAGGCAGGGGGCAACTATGGCTACACCTTC.

The CDR3, as DNA: TGTGCCAGCAGTTACTTCCCTCAGACAGGGCCCTACGAGCAGTACTTC. It specifies CASSYFPQTGPYEQYF. The chain links TRBV6-5 to TRBJ2-7; 7 bases are a match to TRBD1. The CDR3 is 16 amino acids. The germline V gene has CDR1 MNHEY and CDR2 SVGAGI. Losses at the gene ends were 1 base for V and 2 bases for J; bases not matched to a gene: 8.